This T cell receptor beta chain derives from a study of OX40 agonist ivuxolimab in advanced cancers. The protocol was immunoSEQ multiplex PCR, while the TCRdb copy is restricted to in-frame clones and leaves out a portion. The sample includes over 30,000 clones, about nine tenths of them seen just once. Germline lookup yields CDR1 SGHAT and CDR2 FQNNGV. Trimming cost V 6 bases and J 5 bases, with 11 bases left between them. CDR3 length: 13 residues. The material was CD4+ or CD8+ T cells sorted from blood, obtained in a trial of the OX40 agonist ivuxolimab. The TCR comes from an adult with an advanced solid tumor such as melanoma, head and neck, liver or kidney cancer. The rearrangement joins TRBV11-2 to TRBJ2-1; D is uncertain. Written as DNA, the CDR3 is TGTGCCAGCAGACCGAGTACAGACAATGAGCAGTTCTTC. This encodes CASRPSTDNEQFF. The variable domain in full, with the rest retrieved from reference TRBV11-2 and TRBJ2-1, is EAGVAQSPRYKIIEKRQSVAFWCNPISGHATLYWYQQILGQGPKLLIQFQNNGVVDDSQLPKDRFSAERLKGVDSTLKIQPAKLEDSAVYLCASRPSTDNEQFFGPGTRLTVL.